The clone carrying this T cell receptor beta chain has only a few counts. Its antigen is as yet unknown. TCRdb's copy holds only in-frame clones and misses some; the assay was immunoSEQ multiplex PCR. The sample consists of tens of thousands of clones, 70% to 85% of them appearing once. The sample is drawn from a study of a mutant IDH1 vaccine in newly diagnosed glioma. For the study at large: V12 took place at week 35, and V13 at week 47. Whole-study results and caveats: There were vaccine-induced immune responses in roughly 93% of the patients.

The time point here: week 47, end of study. Vaccinated patients received 300 ug of mutant IDH1 20-mer peptide per dose, with topical imiquimod. During weeks 1, 3, 5, 7, 11, 15, 19 and 23, patients received eight vaccinations. Trimming took 2 bases from V and 6 from J, leaving 17 bases between them. This CDR3 is 16 amino acids long. Looked up from germline, CDR1 is ENHRY and CDR2 is SYGVKD. The sequence was collected from a woman aged 40 to 50 with glioma. Some clones in this sample may be carry-over from other donors' samples. The chain links TRBV10-3 to TRBJ1-5; D is possibly TRBD1 (5 bases). This material consisted of PBMCs, taken from a glioma patient whose treatment included an IDH1 peptide vaccine. CDR3 in amino acids: CAISEPGPGGSQPQHF. CDR3 in DNA: TGTGCCATCAGTGAGCCAGGACCCGGGGGTAGTCAGCCCCAGCATTTT.